Following are 24 T cell receptor beta chains from one sample sequenced in a study of blood T cell repertoires in COVID-19. The data were produced by immunoSEQ multiplex PCR, yet TCRdb's version contains in-frame clones alone and is incomplete. The repertoire holds 250,000 to 300,000 clones, with 70% to 90% as singletons. Sequencing used PBMCs or T cells enriched from blood (not recorded which). All receptors come from a man between 18 and 29 years old who had recovered from COVID-19.

This clone is a singleton in its sample. The chain has TRBV24-1 and TRBJ2-5; possible D gene TRBD2, 5 bases. This CDR3 spans 15 amino acids. V shed 4 bases and J shed 0 bases, with 11 bases lying between them. Germline lookup yields CDR1 KGHDR and CDR2 SFDVKD. In DNA, the CDR3 is TGTGCCACCAGTGACTTCGGGATAAACCAAGAGACCCAGTACTTC. Translation: CATSDFGINQETQYF.

The rearrangement uses TRBV5-1 and TRBJ1-6, with TRBD1 matching over 7 bases. J lost 5 bases, V lost 4 bases, and 3 bases had no gene match. Germline CDR1 and CDR2: SGHRS and YFSETQ. The CDR3 is 14 residues long. The DNA of the CDR3 is TGCGCCAGCAGCCCCGGGACAGATAATTCACCCCTCCACTTT. Its protein is CASSPGTDNSPLHF.

This chain connects TRBV6-1 to TRBJ2-6; D gene unclear. This CDR3 comprises 15 residues. Trimming cost V 3 bases and J 0 bases, with 6 bases left between them. The germline V gene encodes CDR1 MNHNS and CDR2 SASEGT. The chain's CDR3 is CASSDHNSGANVLTF. The CDR3 DNA is TGTGCCAGCAGTGATCACAACTCTGGGGCCAACGTCCTGACTTTC.

This chain connects TRBV19 to TRBJ2-7; 8 bases map to TRBD1. Germline assignment: CDR1 LNHDA and CDR2 SQIVND (reference sequence). The CDR3 loop spans 13 amino acids. Trimming cost V 2 bases and J 6 bases; bases outside gene matches: 3. The CDR3 region has the DNA TGTGCCAGTAGTATACAGGGGGCCGCCGAGCAGTACTTC. It specifies CASSIQGAAEQYF.

The CDR3 sequence is CAISELSDEQFF. In DNA form, the CDR3 reads TGTGCCATCAGTGAGCTTAGTGATGAGCAGTTCTTC. The chain carries TRBV10-3 and TRBJ2-1; no reliable D call. Germline CDR1 ENHRY, CDR2 SYGVKD. The length of the CDR3 is 12 residues. Trimming shortened V by 2 bases and J by 8 bases, and 7 bases separated the two germline ends.

This chain joins TRBV19 and TRBJ2-3, with 9 bases identical to TRBD2. CDR3 length: 17 amino acids. V shed 3 bases, J shed 4 bases, and the junction held 11 bases outside the gene matches. Germline values: CDR1 LNHDA, CDR2 SQIVND (reference sequence). The CDR3 protein is CASSIRELAGRSDTQYF. The CDR3 DNA sequence: TGTGCCAGTAGTATCCGGGAGCTAGCGGGAAGATCAGATACGCAGTATTTT.

The V and J genes are TRBV4-1 and TRBJ1-6; possibly TRBD1 for D (6 bases). The CDR3 is 17 residues long. V dropped 6 bases and J dropped 7 bases, with 22 bases sitting between them. CDR1 is MGHRA, CDR2 YSYEKL, per germline. The CDR3 region has the DNA TGCGCCAGCAGGCCGGGCGCGGGGGCGTTGGGAAATTCACCCCTCCACTTT. This encodes CASRPGAGALGNSPLHF.

The chain couples TRBV5-4 to TRBJ2-7; 8 bases align to TRBD2. The CDR3 spans 15 residues. Germline assignment: CDR1 SGHNT and CDR2 YYREEE (reference sequence). J lost 3 bases, V lost 2 bases, and 7 bases had no gene match. In nucleotides, the CDR3 is TGTGCCAGCAGCTTTGGGGCTAGCGGGTTCTACGAGCAGTACTTC. Protein: CASSFGASGFYEQYF.

The genes are TRBV5-1 and TRBJ2-5; 11 bases match TRBD2. This CDR3 region has 15 residues. V was clipped by 1 base and J by 3 bases; unmatched bases: 2. CDR1 and CDR2 from the germline V gene are SGHRS and YFSETQ. CDR3 residues: CASSLQGLAEETQYF. In nucleotides, the CDR3 is TGCGCCAGCAGCTTGCAGGGACTAGCGGAAGAGACCCAGTACTTC. Full variable domain (outside the CDR3, taken from reference TRBV5-1 and TRBJ2-5): KAGVTQTPRYLIKTRGQQVTLSCSPISGHRSVSWYQQTPGQGLQFLFEYFSETQRNKGNFPGRFSGRQFSNSRSEMNVSTLELGDSALYLCASSLQGLAEETQYFGPGTRLLVL.

In this sample, this clone turned up once. The rearrangement links TRBV18 to TRBJ2-6; TRBD2 is a possible D gene (5 bases). V lost 3 bases, J lost 4 bases, and 16 bases lay in between. Germline CDR1 and CDR2: KGHSH and LQKENI. The CDR3 has 17 residues. DNA for the CDR3: TGTGCCAGCTCACCTGTTTTCGGGGAGTCGGGGGCCAACGTCCTGACTTTC. It is translated as CASSPVFGESGANVLTF.

This clone was detected only once. This chain links TRBV7-6 with TRBJ2-2, with 8 positions matching TRBD1. The germline CDR1 and CDR2 sequences are SGHVS and FNYEAQ. The trim removed 1 base at V and 5 bases at J, leaving 0 bases unmatched. The CDR3 runs 14 residues. This chain's CDR3 is CASSLGQGTGELFF. The CDR3 coding sequence is TGTGCCAGCAGCTTAGGACAGGGGACCGGGGAGCTGTTTTTT. The whole variable domain, filled in from reference TRBV7-6 and TRBJ2-2, reads GAGVSQSPRYKVTKRGQDVALRCDPISGHVSLYWYRQALGQGPEFLTYFNYEAQQDKSGLPNDRFSAERPEGSISTLTIQRTEQRDSAMYRCASSLGQGTGELFFGEGSRLTVL.

The chain uses TRBV3-1 (or the pseudogene TRBV3-2) and TRBJ2-7; 10 bases agree with TRBD2. V dropped 1 base and J dropped 9; count of bases not matched to a gene: 6. The CDR3 consists of 14 residues. CDR1 and CDR2 (germline): LGHDT, YNNKEL (reference sequence). In nucleotides, the CDR3 is TGTGCCAGCAGCCAAGTGGCTAGCGGGAGTTGGCAGTACTTC. Translated: CASSQVASGSWQYF.

This clone is a singleton in its sample. V usage is TRBV15 and J usage is TRBJ1-2; TRBD1 agrees at 7 bases. Trimming at V came to 1 base and at J to 3 bases, leaving 11 bases not matched to a gene. This CDR3 has 17 amino acids. Germline V lookup: CDR1 LNHNV, CDR2 YYDKDF (reference sequence). The CDR3: CATSRVELTGLHYGYTF. In nucleotides, the CDR3 is TGTGCCACCAGCAGAGTGGAATTGACAGGGTTGCACTATGGCTACACCTTC.

V gene TRBV6-1 combines with J gene TRBJ1-6; TRBD1 matches 7 bases. Germline loops: CDR1 MNHNS, CDR2 SASEGT. The CDR3 sequence is 15 residues long. Trimming at V came to 2 bases and at J to 6 bases, leaving 4 bases not matched to a gene. Here the CDR3 DNA reads TGTGCCAGCAGTGAAATAGGACAGGCTAATTCACCCCTCCACTTT. Encoded protein: CASSEIGQANSPLHF.

The chain has TRBV13 and TRBJ1-3; D is possibly TRBD1 (6 bases). CDR3 length: 15 residues. The germline V and J ends were trimmed by 5 bases and 4 bases, with 15 bases remaining between them. CDR1 is PRHDT and CDR2 is FYEKMQ in the germline V gene (reference sequence). CDR3 region: CASSNETGLGNTIYF. The CDR3 nucleotides read TGTGCCAGCAGCAACGAGACAGGACTCGGAAACACCATATATTTT.

The chain carries TRBV6-5 and TRBJ1-2; TRBD1 aligns across 9 bases. CDR3 length equals 16 residues. The trim removed 2 bases at V and 8 bases at J, leaving 12 bases unmatched. From germline, CDR1 is MNHEY and CDR2 SVGAGI. This CDR3 is CASSYGGGQGFRGYTF. The CDR3 DNA sequence: TGTGCCAGCAGTTACGGCGGAGGACAGGGGTTTCGGGGCTACACCTTC.

The V and J genes are TRBV7-8 and TRBJ1-2; the match to TRBD1 covers 8 bases. The V gene end was trimmed by 6 bases and the J gene end by 1 base; junction bases not matched to a gene: 16. CDR1 is SGHVS, CDR2 FQNEAQ, per germline. This CDR3 is built from 18 residues. The CDR3 DNA follows: TGTGCCAGCAGTACCTCGAGGGGGACAGGCCTCCTTAACTATGGCTACACCTTC. It codes for CASSTSRGTGLLNYGYTF.

The chain has TRBV5-1 and TRBJ1-6, with TRBD1 identical over 8 bases. Looked up from germline, CDR1 is SGHRS and CDR2 is YFSETQ. There are 15 residues in the CDR3. J was trimmed by 7 bases and V by 6 bases; bases with no gene match: 9. CDR3 bases: TGCGCCAGCACCGCGACAGGGGACAACAATTCACCCCTCCACTTT. Its translation: CASTATGDNNSPLHF.

The chain's CDR3 is CASSLSPEGLALYEQYF. CDR3 coding DNA: TGTGCCAGCAGTTTATCCCCCGAGGGACTAGCGCTTTACGAGCAGTACTTC. The chain employs TRBV28 and TRBJ2-7; 10 bases map to TRBD2. The CDR3 contains 17 residues. The V gene end was trimmed by 1 base and the J gene end by 4 bases; junction bases not matched to a gene: 10. Germline assignment: CDR1 MDHEN and CDR2 SYDVKM.

This sequence joins TRBV19 and TRBJ2-5; 7 bases are a match to TRBD1. This CDR3 is 14 amino acids long. Looked up from germline, CDR1 is LNHDA and CDR2 is SQIVND (reference sequence). With V trimmed by 10 bases and J by 2 bases, 10 bases remained unmatched. The CDR3 protein is CATHPSGGQETQYF. As DNA, the CDR3 is TGTGCCACGCACCCCTCAGGGGGACAAGAGACCCAGTACTTC.

This sequence joins TRBV3-1 (or the pseudogene TRBV3-2) and TRBJ2-1; no reliable D call. Looked up from germline, CDR1 is LGHDT and CDR2 is YNNKEL (reference sequence). This CDR3 comprises 14 residues. Trimming left V 0 bases short and J 4 bases short, with 7 bases between. The CDR3 sequence: CASSQDRLYNEQFF. CDR3 DNA sequence: TGTGCCAGCAGCCAAGACAGACTTTACAATGAGCAGTTCTTC.

The chain has TRBV5-1 and TRBJ2-7; maybe TRBD2 (5 bases). CDR3 size: 15 residues. V was cut by 3 bases and J by 3 bases, with 16 bases left in between. Germline V gene sequence: CDR1 SGHRS, CDR2 YFSETQ. The CDR3 protein is CASSSGQGLLYEQYF. CDR3 DNA: TGCGCCAGCAGCTCGGGCCAAGGACTTCTCTACGAGCAGTACTTC.

The J gene is TRBJ2-5, the V gene TRBV7-2; 8 bases agree with TRBD2. Germline-derived CDR1 and CDR2 are SGHTA and FQGNSA. Trimming cost V 2 bases and J 5 bases; bases outside gene matches: 4. The CDR3 extends over 14 amino acids. The CDR3 nucleotides read TGTGCCAGCAGCTTAAGGACTAGCAGGGAGACCCAGTACTTC. Translated, it gives CASSLRTSRETQYF. The variable domain in full, with the rest retrieved from reference TRBV7-2 and TRBJ2-5, is GAGVSQSPSNKVTEKGKDVELRCDPISGHTALYWYRQSLGQGLEFLIYFQGNSAPDKSGLPSDRFSAERTGGSVSTLTIQRTQQEDSAVYLCASSLRTSRETQYFGPGTRLLVL.

V is TRBV3-1 (or the pseudogene TRBV3-2) and J is TRBJ2-3; 9 nucleotides line up with TRBD2. V was pared by 0 bases and J by 1 base, with 8 bases of the junction left unmatched. The germline CDR1 and CDR2 sequences are LGHDT and YNNKEL (reference sequence). The CDR3 consists of 18 residues. CDR3 residues: CASSQEVLVAGGTDTQYF. For the CDR3, the DNA is TGTGCCAGCAGCCAAGAAGTCCTGGTAGCGGGGGGCACAGATACGCAGTATTTT.